The present entry profiles one T cell receptor (beta chain) with its context. This clone was observed a few times. Its antigen has not been determined. Base quality data are lacking; no much larger clone is found one base away. The collaborating institutions used their own protocols to collect whole blood in K2EDTA tubes. Collaborator samples were shipped for TCRbeta analysis as frozen whole blood, isolated PBMCs, or DNA extracted from either sample type. This entry is derived from a study of blood T cell repertoires in COVID-19 (dated by TCRdb to 2020 to 2022). The study in broad terms: The collaborator samples originated in the United States, Italy and Spain and spanned the acute and convalescent phases of COVID-19. The material from the prospective study consisted of cDNA or gDNA derived from T cells, B-cell-depleted T cells, or PBMCs. Subjects who had been exposed to COVID-19, were actively infected with it, or had recovered from it provided the deeply sampled blood TCRbeta repertoires that made up the dataset. The repertoires were made available in a free public database intended to serve as a resource for research on the immune response to SARS-CoV-2. The samples were drawn from two sources: the first 160 participants of the ongoing ImmuneRACE study, and 950 to 1,500 subjects contributed by 6 global collaborators. Nearly every sample came with metadata listing a de-identified subject ID, COVID-19 status, age in years and sex. HLA class I and class II types, where available, came from metadata supplied by the sample provider rather than from assay-based typing.

The CDR3 holds 13 amino acids from the cysteine to the phenylalanine. CDR3 DNA is the only sequence kept; it has 39 bases, read in frame from the first base. A distance of 8 bases separates the germline ends of V and J, which lose 5 bases and 1 base respectively. Reading the germline V gene (reference sequence) gives CDR1 SEHNR and CDR2 FQNEAQ. Points the paper makes about the study in general: Clinical and demographic metadata were provided uncurated, with the amount varying by source and participant.

TCRbeta CDR3 regions were amplified from genomic DNA by means of the immunoSEQ Assay, a bias-controlled multiplex PCR. The source study handled its data this way. Nucleated cell counts per sample were estimated from amplification of reference gene primers within the assay. To quantify the absolute abundance of each unique TCRbeta CDR3 rearrangement, sequence reads were collapsed and filtered. For each sample, productive Simpson clonality was calculated as the square root of Simpson's diversity index across productive rearrangements. The table was pulled from immuneACCESS by TCRdb, which kept in-frame rearrangements only. Such tables lose some clones; where checked, under half of the loss comes from unresolved V genes, and the rest has no known cause. V, J and clone size were drawn from that table, and D and trimming were deduced from the DNA. The sample has around 250,000 clones on record, just under 85% of them singletons. The top ten clonotypes cover under 2% of the sample.

The V and J genes are TRBV7-9 and TRBJ1-1; the D gene cannot be resolved reliably. The receptor was derived from a woman aged 80 or over with acute or convalescent COVID-19. The specimen was peripheral blood. The CDR3 reads CASSTRQNTEAFF. The DNA sequence is given as TGTGCCAGCAGCACCCGACAGAACACTGAAGCTTTCTTT.